The present entry profiles one T cell receptor (beta chain) with its context. Its antigen is unknown. This CDR3 has 15 amino acids. Trimming took 4 bases from V and 3 from J; bases not matched to a gene: 8. Germline V gene sequence: CDR1 SGHRS, CDR2 YFSETQ. Time point here: pre-treatment sample, taken before nivolumab and TIL therapy. Tumor tissue came from excised metastases, mostly pleural nodules or supraclavicular lymph nodes. Tumor harvest preceded PD-1/PD-L1 blockade, followed by nivolumab treatment. The data were obtained in a study of TIL therapy for anti-PD-1-resistant metastatic lung cancer. Across the whole study: Median tumor PD-L1 proportion score was approximately 5.7%. Study-wide results and caveats: Treatment-naive, never-smoker and oncogene-addicted patients were overrepresented in this highly selected cohort.

Sequencing used immunoSEQ v3. The assay was immunoSEQ multiplex PCR, and TCRdb's table has in-frame clones only and misses some. This table holds about 48,000 clones, 60% to 85% found once. The receptor comes from a person aged 25 to 85 with non-small cell lung cancer. Source: tumor tissue, taken at baseline. The chain couples TRBV5-1 to TRBJ2-3; the match to TRBD1 covers 7 bases. CDR3 sequence reads: CASSHPGQTTDTQYF. The CDR3 coding sequence is TGCGCCAGCAGCCATCCGGGACAGACAACAGATACGCAGTATTTT. Complete variable domain (other parts from reference TRBV5-1 and TRBJ2-3): KAGVTQTPRYLIKTRGQQVTLSCSPISGHRSVSWYQQTPGQGLQFLFEYFSETQRNKGNFPGRFSGRQFSNSRSEMNVSTLELGDSALYLCASSHPGQTTDTQYFGPGTRLTVL.